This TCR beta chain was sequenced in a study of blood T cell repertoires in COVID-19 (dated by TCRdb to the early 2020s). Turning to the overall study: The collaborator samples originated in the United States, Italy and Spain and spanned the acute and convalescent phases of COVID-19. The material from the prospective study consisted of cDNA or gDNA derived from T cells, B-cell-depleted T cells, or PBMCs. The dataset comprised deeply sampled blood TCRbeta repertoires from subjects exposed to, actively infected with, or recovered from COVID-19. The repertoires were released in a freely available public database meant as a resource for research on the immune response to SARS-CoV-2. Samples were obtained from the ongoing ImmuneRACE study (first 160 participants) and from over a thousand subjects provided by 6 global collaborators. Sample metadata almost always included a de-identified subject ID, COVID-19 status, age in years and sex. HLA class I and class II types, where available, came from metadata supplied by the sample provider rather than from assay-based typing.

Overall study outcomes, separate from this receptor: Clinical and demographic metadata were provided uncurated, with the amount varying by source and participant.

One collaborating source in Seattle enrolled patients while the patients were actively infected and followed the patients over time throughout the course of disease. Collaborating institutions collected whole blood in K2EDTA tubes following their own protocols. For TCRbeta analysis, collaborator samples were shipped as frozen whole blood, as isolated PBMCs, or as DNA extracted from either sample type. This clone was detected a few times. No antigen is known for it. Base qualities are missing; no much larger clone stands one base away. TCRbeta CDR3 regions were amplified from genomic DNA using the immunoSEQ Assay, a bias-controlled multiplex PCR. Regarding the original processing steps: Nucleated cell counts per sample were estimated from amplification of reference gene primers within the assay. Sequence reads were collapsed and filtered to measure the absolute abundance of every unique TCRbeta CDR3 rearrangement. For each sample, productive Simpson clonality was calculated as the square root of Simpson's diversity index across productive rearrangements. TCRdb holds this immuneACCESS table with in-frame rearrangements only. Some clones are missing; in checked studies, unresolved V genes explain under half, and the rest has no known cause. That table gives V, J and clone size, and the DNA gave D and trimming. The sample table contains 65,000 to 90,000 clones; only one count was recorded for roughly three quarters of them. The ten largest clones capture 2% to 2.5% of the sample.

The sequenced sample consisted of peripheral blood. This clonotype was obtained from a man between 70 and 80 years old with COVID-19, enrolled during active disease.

The CDR3 sequence is CASRNAGETNEKLFF. The nucleotide sequence reads as follows: TGTGCCAGCAGGAACGCGGGGGAAACTAATGAAAAACTGTTTTTT. The rearranged chain carries TRBV28 and TRBJ1-4, with a tentative D gene TRBD1 over 5 matching bases. The germline V gene specifies MDHEN as CDR1 and SYDVKM as CDR2. The CDR3 has 15 amino acids, counting the end cysteine and phenylalanine. Here the CDR3 DNA is all that survives: 45 bases in frame from base 1. The germline ends are 12 bases apart after V is trimmed by 6 bases and J by 1 base.